This TCR beta chain derives from a study of shared clonotypes between healthy human individuals. Trimming cost V 5 bases and J 0 bases, with 15 bases left between them. CDR1 is SGHRS and CDR2 is YFSETQ in the germline V gene. This CDR3 comprises 15 residues. Profiled with immunoSEQ multiplex PCR; TCRdb holds only in-frame clones, not every one. The sample includes 1.4 million to 1.5 million clones, roughly 97% seen only once; the top ten take roughly 1.1%. The receptor comes from a man aged 30-40 years in good health. Sequences were obtained from naive CD4+ T cells sorted from blood. Indicated subset: CD45RA+ positively selected. The J gene is TRBJ2-7, the V gene TRBV5-1; the D gene is possibly TRBD1 (6 bases). The CDR3 DNA reads as TGCGCCAGCAGTTTGACCGGACAGAACTCCTACGAGCAGTACTTC. Translating gives CASSLTGQNSYEQYF.